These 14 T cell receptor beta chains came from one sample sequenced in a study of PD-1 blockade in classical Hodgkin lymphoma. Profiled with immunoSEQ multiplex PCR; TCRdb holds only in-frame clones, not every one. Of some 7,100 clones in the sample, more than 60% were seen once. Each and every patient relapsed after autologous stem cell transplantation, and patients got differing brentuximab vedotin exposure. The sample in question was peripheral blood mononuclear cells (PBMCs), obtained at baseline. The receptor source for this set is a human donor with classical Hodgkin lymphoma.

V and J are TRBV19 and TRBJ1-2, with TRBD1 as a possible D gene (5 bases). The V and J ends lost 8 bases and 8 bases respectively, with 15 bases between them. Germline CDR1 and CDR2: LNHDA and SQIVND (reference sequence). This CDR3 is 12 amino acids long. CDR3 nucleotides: TGTGCCAGTGGTACAGGATTGCGGGGCTACACCTTC. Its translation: CASGTGLRGYTF.

This CDR3 is CASSPLRQLNTQYF. For the CDR3, the DNA is TGCGCCAGCAGCCCCCTCCGACAGTTGAATACGCAGTATTTT. The chain couples TRBV4-1 to TRBJ2-3; maybe TRBD1 (5 bases). V dropped 4 bases and J dropped 7 bases, with 15 bases sitting between them. Germline CDR1 MGHRA, CDR2 YSYEKL. The CDR3 loop spans 14 amino acids.

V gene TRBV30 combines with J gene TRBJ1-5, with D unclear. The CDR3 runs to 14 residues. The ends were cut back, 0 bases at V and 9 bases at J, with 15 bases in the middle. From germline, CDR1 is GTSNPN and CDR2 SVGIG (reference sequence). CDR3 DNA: TGTGCCTGGAGTGTACCGACATTTGGAAGGCCCCAGCATTTT. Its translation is CAWSVPTFGRPQHF.

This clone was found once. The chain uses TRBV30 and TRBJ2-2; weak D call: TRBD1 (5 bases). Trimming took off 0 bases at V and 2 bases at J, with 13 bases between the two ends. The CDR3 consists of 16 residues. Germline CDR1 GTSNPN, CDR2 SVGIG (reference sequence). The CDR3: CAWSVAGWVNTGELFF. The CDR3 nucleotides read TGTGCCTGGAGTGTCGCAGGGTGGGTAAACACCGGGGAGCTGTTTTTT.

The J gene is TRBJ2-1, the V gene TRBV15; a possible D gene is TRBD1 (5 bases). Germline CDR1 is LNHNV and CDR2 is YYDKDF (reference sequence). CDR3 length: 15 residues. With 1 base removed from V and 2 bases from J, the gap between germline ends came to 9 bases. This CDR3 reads CATSRGQGTYNEQFF. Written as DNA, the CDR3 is TGTGCCACCAGCAGAGGCCAGGGTACCTACAATGAGCAGTTCTTC.

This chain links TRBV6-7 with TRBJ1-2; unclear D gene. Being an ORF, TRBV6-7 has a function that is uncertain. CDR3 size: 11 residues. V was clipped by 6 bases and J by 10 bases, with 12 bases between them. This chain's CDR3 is CASSGGLDYTF. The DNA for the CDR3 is TGTGCCAGCAGCGGCGGTTTGGACTACACCTTC.

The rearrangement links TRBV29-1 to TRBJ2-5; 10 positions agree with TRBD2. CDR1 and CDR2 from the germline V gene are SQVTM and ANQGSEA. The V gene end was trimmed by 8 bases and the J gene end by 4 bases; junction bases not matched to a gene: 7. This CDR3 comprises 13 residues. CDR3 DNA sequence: TGCAGCTATAGCGGGAGGACGTTAGAGACCCAGTACTTC. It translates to CSYSGRTLETQYF. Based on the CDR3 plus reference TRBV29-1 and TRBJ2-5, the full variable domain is SAVISQKPSRDICQRGTSLTIQCQVDSQVTMMFWYRQQPGQSLTLIATANQGSEATYESGFVIDKFPISRPNLTFSTLTVSNMSPEDSSIYLCSYSGRTLETQYFGPGTRLLVL.

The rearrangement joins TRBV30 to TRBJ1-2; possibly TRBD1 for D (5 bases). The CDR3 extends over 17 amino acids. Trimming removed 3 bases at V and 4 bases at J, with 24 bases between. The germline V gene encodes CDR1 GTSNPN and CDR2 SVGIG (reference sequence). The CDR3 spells CAWRPPPGQGEFYGYTF. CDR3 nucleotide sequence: TGTGCCTGGAGGCCACCCCCCGGGCAGGGAGAATTCTATGGCTACACCTTC. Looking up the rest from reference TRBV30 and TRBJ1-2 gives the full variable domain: SQTIHQWPATLVQPVGSPLSLECTVEGTSNPNLYWYRQAAGRGLQLLFYSVGIGQISSEVPQNLSASRPQDRQFILSSKKLLLSDSGFYLCAWRPPPGQGEFYGYTFGSGTRLTVV.

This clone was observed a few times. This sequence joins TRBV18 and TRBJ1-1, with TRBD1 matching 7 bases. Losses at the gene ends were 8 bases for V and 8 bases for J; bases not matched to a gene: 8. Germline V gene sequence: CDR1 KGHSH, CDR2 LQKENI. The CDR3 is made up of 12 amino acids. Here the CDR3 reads CASLGQVGEAFF. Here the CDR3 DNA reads TGTGCCAGCCTTGGACAGGTTGGGGAAGCTTTCTTT.

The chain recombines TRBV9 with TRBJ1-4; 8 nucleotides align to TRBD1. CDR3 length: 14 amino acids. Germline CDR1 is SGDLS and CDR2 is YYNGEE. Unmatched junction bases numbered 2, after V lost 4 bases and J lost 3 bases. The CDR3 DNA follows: TGTGCCAGCAGCCCAGGGGGCTCTAATGAAAAACTGTTTTTT. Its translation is CASSPGGSNEKLFF.

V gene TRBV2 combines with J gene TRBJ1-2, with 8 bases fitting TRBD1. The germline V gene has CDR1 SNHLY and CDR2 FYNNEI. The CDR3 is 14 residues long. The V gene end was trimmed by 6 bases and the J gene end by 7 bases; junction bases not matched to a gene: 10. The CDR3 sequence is CASRASTGDLGYTF. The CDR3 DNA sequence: TGTGCCAGCAGGGCGTCGACAGGGGATCTTGGCTACACCTTC.

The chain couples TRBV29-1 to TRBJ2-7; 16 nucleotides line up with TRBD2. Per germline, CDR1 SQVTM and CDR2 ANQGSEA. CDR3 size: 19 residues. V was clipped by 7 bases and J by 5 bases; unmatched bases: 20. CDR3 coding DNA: TGCAGCGACGGCCGTGTGGGACAGGGACTAGCGGGAGGGCCCCACGAGCAGTACTTC. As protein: CSDGRVGQGLAGGPHEQYF.

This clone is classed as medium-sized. This CDR3 is CASSYGGSRLGSRAFF. As DNA, the CDR3 is TGTGCCAGCAGTTACGGAGGCAGTAGACTAGGTAGCAGAGCTTTCTTT. V and J are TRBV6-5 and TRBJ1-1; no definite D call. In germline, CDR1 is MNHEY, CDR2 SVGAGI. The CDR3 is 16 residues long. V shed 2 bases and J shed 10 bases, with 23 bases lying between them.

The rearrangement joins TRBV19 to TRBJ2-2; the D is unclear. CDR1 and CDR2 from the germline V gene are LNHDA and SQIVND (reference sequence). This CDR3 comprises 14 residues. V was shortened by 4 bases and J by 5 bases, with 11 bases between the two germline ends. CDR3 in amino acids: CASSNKGVTGELFF. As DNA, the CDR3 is TGTGCCAGTAGTAATAAGGGTGTAACCGGGGAGCTGTTTTTT.